These 11 T cell receptor beta chains were sequenced from one sample in a study of cytomegalovirus exposure and HLA in healthy donors. Use of 60 Vbeta and 13 Jbeta primers characterized the PCR. Profiled with immunoSEQ multiplex PCR; TCRdb holds only in-frame clones, not every one. There are approximately 150,000 clones in the sample; around four fifths occur only once, and about 3.2% lies in the top ten. The sequenced material came from PBMCs. The receptor source for this set is a female donor in good health and CMV-seronegative.

This clone showed up just a few times. One end of the junction varies from germline; a read error may be responsible. The chain couples TRBV29-1 to TRBJ1-2, with a possible D match to TRBD1 (6 bases). This CDR3 is 14 amino acids long. Germline assignment: CDR1 SQVTM and CDR2 ANQGSEA. The CDR3 DNA is TGCAGCGTTGAAGATATAGGGACAAACTATGGCTACCCCTTC. Translation: CSVEDIGTNYGYPF.

The J gene is TRBJ2-7, the V gene TRBV27, with D perhaps TRBD2 (6 bases). Trimming left V 0 bases short and J 3 bases short, with 9 bases between. The CDR3 is made up of 14 amino acids. CDR1 and CDR2 from the germline V gene are MNHEY and SMNVEV (reference sequence). This CDR3 is CASSLSGGDYEQYF. Here the CDR3 DNA reads TGTGCCAGCAGTTTATCGGGAGGAGACTACGAGCAGTACTTC.

The chain has TRBV5-1 and TRBJ2-5; no clear D gene. CDR3 length equals 12 residues. Germline V CDR1 and CDR2: SGHRS, YFSETQ. Between the trimmed V and J ends, which lost 4 bases and 4 bases, there was a span of 8 bases. The DNA of the CDR3 is TGCGCCAGCAGCGATACTCTAGAGACCCAGTACTTC. Encoded protein: CASSDTLETQYF.

The chain employs TRBV6-1 and TRBJ2-1, with D tentatively TRBD2 (6 bases). Germline V lookup: CDR1 MNHNS, CDR2 SASEGT. This CDR3 is built from 14 residues. V lost 3 bases to trimming and J lost 9 bases, with 15 bases between them. Written as DNA, the CDR3 is TGTGCCAGCAGTGAGGCCGGGACGCGGGGTGAGCAGTTCTTC. This translates into CASSEAGTRGEQFF.

The V gene is TRBV16, the J gene TRBJ2-5; maybe TRBD1 (6 bases). Deletions cut 4 bases from V and 1 base from J, with 7 bases between. CDR1 and CDR2 from the germline V gene are KGHSY and FQNENV. The CDR3 runs to 13 residues. CDR3 nucleotides: TGTGCCAGCAGCCGGGGGCTCCAAGAGACCCAGTACTTC. Its protein is CASSRGLQETQYF.

This clone rates as medium-sized. J is TRBJ1-2 and V is TRBV27; 8 nucleotides align to TRBD1. The germline gives CDR1 MNHEY, CDR2 SMNVEV (reference sequence). The trim removed 5 bases at V and 2 bases at J, leaving 4 bases unmatched. This CDR3 comprises 14 residues. The CDR3 protein is CASSTQGANYGYTF. The CDR3 nucleotides are TGTGCCAGCAGTACTCAGGGGGCCAACTATGGCTACACCTTC.

V usage is TRBV2 and J usage is TRBJ2-5; 10 bases align to TRBD2. CDR3 size: 16 residues. With 4 bases clipped from V and 2 bases from J, the junction kept 7 bases outside the gene matches. Looked up from germline, CDR1 is SNHLY and CDR2 is FYNNEI. For the CDR3, the DNA is TGTGCCAGCAGTGGGGAACTAGCGGGGCCTCAAGAGACCCAGTACTTC. Translating gives CASSGELAGPQETQYF. Variable domain in full (rest from reference TRBV2 and TRBJ2-5): EPEVTQTPSHQVTQMGQEVILRCVPISNHLYFYWYRQILGQKVEFLVSFYNNEISEKSEIFDDQFSVERPDGSNFTLKIRSTKLEDSAMYFCASSGELAGPQETQYFGPGTRLLVL.

This rearrangement joins TRBV6-6 to TRBJ1-2; maybe TRBD1 (5 bases). The germline V gene has CDR1 MNHNY and CDR2 SVGAGI (reference sequence). Trimming left V 5 bases short and J 8 bases short, with 15 bases between. There are 13 residues in the CDR3. The CDR3 is CASSPKTGNGYTF. Written as DNA, the CDR3 is TGTGCCAGCAGTCCAAAAACAGGAAACGGCTACACCTTC.

The chain joins TRBV7-2 to TRBJ1-2, with D unclear. Germline V CDR1 and CDR2: SGHTA, FQGNSA. The V and J ends lost 2 bases and 2 bases respectively, with 9 bases between them. This CDR3 spans 14 amino acids. The CDR3 sequence: CASSLYKSNYGYTF. The CDR3 DNA reads TGTGCCAGCAGCTTATACAAGTCGAACTATGGCTACACCTTC.

V gene TRBV2 combines with J gene TRBJ2-5; 12 bases map to TRBD2. CDR1 is SNHLY and CDR2 is FYNNEI in the germline V gene. CDR3 length: 15 residues. V was clipped by 6 bases and J by 1 base; unmatched bases: 3. CDR3: CASRKTSGGQETQYF. The CDR3 coding sequence is TGTGCCAGCAGGAAGACTAGCGGGGGCCAAGAGACCCAGTACTTC.

The chain links TRBV5-6 to TRBJ1-6; TRBD1 aligns across 9 bases. Losses at the gene ends were 4 bases for V and 4 bases for J; bases not matched to a gene: 9. The CDR3 contains 17 residues. CDR1 and CDR2 from the germline V gene are SGHDT and YYEEEE. CDR3 sequence: CASSMLGTGLYNSPLHF. CDR3 nucleotide sequence: TGTGCCAGCAGCATGCTAGGGACAGGGTTGTATAATTCACCCCTCCACTTT.